The next 16 T cell receptor beta chains were all read from a single sample in a study of T cell repertoires in cytomegalovirus infection. MiXCR was run by TCRdb on the reads, yielding one entry per CDR3 protein. Here the sample spans 150,000 to 200,000 distinct CDR3 sequences, around 15% being singletons. Source material: PBMCs. The receptors originated from a human donor in good health (CMV status not recorded). Some clones in this sample may be carry-over from other donors' samples.

As concerns this clonotype: At one end the junction does not follow the germline gene, possibly because of a read error. The chain couples TRBV7-9 to TRBJ1-1; D is undetermined. The CDR3 totals 10 residues. Germline V gene sequence: CDR1 SEHNR, CDR2 FQNEAQ (reference sequence). CDR3 DNA sequence: TGTGCCAGCAGCCAAACCGCCACAGTCTTT. This translates into CASSQTATVF.

This clonotype occurred many times. The chain links TRBV7-2 to TRBJ1-1; 9 nucleotides match TRBD1. The V and J ends lost 0 bases and 5 bases, in that order; junction bases with no gene match: 7. Germline V gene data show CDR1 as SGHTA and CDR2 as FQGNSA. The CDR3 totals 16 residues. The CDR3 DNA reads as TGTGCCAGCAGCTTAGCGGGGTGGGACAGGGAAACTGAAGCTTTCTTT. It encodes CASSLAGWDRETEAFF.

The chain is built from TRBV7-3 and TRBJ1-1, with D maybe TRBD1 (5 bases). Trimming cost V 5 bases and J 1 base, with 8 bases left between them. Germline CDR1 and CDR2: SGHTA and FQGTGA. This CDR3 contains 13 residues. CDR3 nucleotide sequence: TGTGCCAGCAGCCGGGACTGGAACACTGAAGCTTTCTTT. As protein: CASSRDWNTEAFF.

V usage is TRBV25-1 and J usage is TRBJ2-3; D is unclear. Trimming took off 5 bases at V and 0 bases at J, with 12 bases between the two ends. The germline CDR1 and CDR2 sequences are MGHDK and SYGVNS. This CDR3 has 15 residues. For the CDR3, the DNA is TGTGCCAGCAGTCCCCGGCGGTCTAGCACAGATACGCAGTATTTT. As protein: CASSPRRSSTDTQYF.

The V call is TRBV10-3, the J call TRBJ2-7; D possibly uses TRBD1 or TRBD2 (7 bases each). Germline lookup yields CDR1 ENHRY and CDR2 SYGVKD. V gave up 1 base and J gave up 6 bases, with 16 bases separating them. This CDR3 region has 15 residues. The CDR3 loop reads CAISELSGGGREQYF. The CDR3 DNA reads TGTGCCATCAGTGAGTTGTCAGGGGGAGGGCGCGAGCAGTACTTC.

The chain couples TRBV29-1 to TRBJ1-5, with D uncertain. Germline CDR1 SQVTM, CDR2 ANQGSEA. The length of the CDR3 is 15 residues. V was pared by 4 bases and J by 1 base, with 14 bases between. Here the CDR3 reads CSVGGGMGSNQPQHF. The CDR3 bases are TGCAGCGTTGGAGGCGGAATGGGCAGCAATCAGCCCCAGCATTTT. The whole variable domain, remainder taken from reference TRBV29-1 and TRBJ1-5, is SAVISQKPSRDICQRGTSLTIQCQVDSQVTMMFWYRQQPGQSLTLIATANQGSEATYESGFVIDKFPISRPNLTFSTLTVSNMSPEDSSIYLCSVGGGMGSNQPQHFGDGTRLSIL.

The rearrangement links TRBV29-1 to TRBJ1-2; 7 bases are a match to TRBD1. Trimming at V came to 6 bases and at J to 8 bases, leaving 12 bases not matched to a gene. The CDR3 length is 13 residues. Germline assignment: CDR1 SQVTM and CDR2 ANQGSEA. CDR3 loop: CSVGTSGGEGYTF. The CDR3 nucleotides read TGCAGCGTCGGAACTTCAGGGGGAGAGGGCTACACCTTC.

This clonotype appeared many times. V and J are TRBV10-2 and TRBJ2-7; D possibly matches TRBD1 or TRBD2 (5 bases each). Looked up from germline, CDR1 is WSHSY and CDR2 is SAAADI. Trimming cost V 1 base and J 2 bases, with 12 bases left between them. The CDR3 loop spans 15 amino acids. In nucleotides, the CDR3 is TGCGCCAGCAGTGAGTTTGTCGGGACCGCCTACGAGCAGTACTTC. Encoded protein: CASSEFVGTAYEQYF.

This clonotype was found a few times. This rearrangement joins TRBV20-1 to TRBJ2-7; D is uncertain. V gave up 0 bases and J gave up 5 bases, with 14 bases separating them. The CDR3 runs to 14 residues. The V gene's germline CDR1 is DFQATT and CDR2 SNEGSKA (reference sequence). The chain's CDR3 is CSARDNTPQNEQYF. CDR3 sequence (DNA): TGCAGTGCTAGAGATAACACCCCCCAAAACGAGCAGTACTTC.

This clonotype was seen many times. The chain is built from TRBV7-2 and TRBJ1-1; D may be TRBD1 (6 bases). The CDR3 extends over 18 amino acids. Germline CDR1 SGHTA, CDR2 FQGNSA. V was shortened by 4 bases and J by 8 bases, with 29 bases between the two germline ends. The CDR3 nucleotides are TGTGCCAGCAGCTCCCCCCGGGACACCGGGGAGGCTCTGAAGGAAGCTTTCTTT. Protein sequence: CASSSPRDTGEALKEAFF.

The sample holds a few counts of this clonotype. The chain combines TRBV29-1 with TRBJ1-2, with D maybe TRBD1 (5 bases). Trimming shortened V by 0 bases and J by 8 bases, and 13 bases separated the two germline ends. The CDR3 extends over 13 amino acids. CDR1 is SQVTM, CDR2 ANQGSEA, per germline. The CDR3 is CSVEDPAAGGYTF. DNA of the CDR3: TGCAGCGTTGAAGATCCGGCCGCAGGGGGCTACACCTTC.

The genes are TRBV6-2 or TRBV6-3 and TRBJ2-5, with D maybe TRBD2 (7 bases). Trimming removed 6 bases from V and 2 bases from J, with 16 bases in between. The germline V gene has CDR1 MNHEY and CDR2 SVGEGT. The CDR3 extends over 15 amino acids. CDR3 amino acids: CASRAGAPIQETQYF. CDR3 sequence (DNA): TGTGCCAGCAGGGCGGGGGCCCCAATTCAAGAGACCCAGTACTTC.

This clonotype has just a few counts. The rearrangement links TRBV18 to TRBJ1-5; D is possibly TRBD1 (5 bases). The germline CDR1 and CDR2 sequences are KGHSH and LQKENI. This CDR3 region has 14 residues. Trimming stripped 5 bases from V and 3 bases from J, with 11 bases between. The CDR3 nucleotides read TGTGCCAGCTCATCTACAGGAAACAATCAGCCCCAGCATTTT. This sequence encodes CASSSTGNNQPQHF.

This clonotype has at least ten counts. This rearrangement joins TRBV7-2 to TRBJ2-4; no clear D. The CDR3 is 12 amino acids. The germline CDR1 and CDR2 sequences are SGHTA and FQGNSA. Deletions cut 10 bases from V and 9 bases from J, with 16 bases between. Written as DNA, the CDR3 is TGTGCCACGTCGGCGCTATGGGGCATTCAGTACTTC. Translation: CATSALWGIQYF.

This chain connects TRBV6-2 or TRBV6-3 to TRBJ2-3, with D tentatively TRBD1 (6 bases). The CDR3 sequence is 19 residues long. Trimming stripped 4 bases from V and 1 base from J, with 24 bases between. Germline V gene data show CDR1 as MNHEY and CDR2 as SVGEGT. The DNA for the CDR3 is TGTGCCAGCAGTTGGACAGTCACCTTGGGCCGTCAGGGCACAGATACGCAGTATTTT. Protein sequence: CASSWTVTLGRQGTDTQYF.

This clonotype was observed many times. The rearrangement joins TRBV27 to TRBJ1-2; D is unclear. Germline assignment: CDR1 MNHEY and CDR2 SMNVEV (reference sequence). The CDR3 has 16 residues. Trimming removed 0 bases from V and 5 bases from J, with 16 bases in between. The CDR3: CASSLSRPEGLYGYTF. CDR3 coding DNA: TGTGCCAGCAGTTTATCCCGGCCGGAGGGCTTATATGGCTACACCTTC.